This section outlines one T cell receptor (beta chain) sequence together with its context. The entry originates in a study of blood T cell repertoires in COVID-19. Source study methods: For nucleated cells, counts were estimated from reference gene primer amplification. The method was immunoSEQ multiplex PCR; TCRdb's version includes in-frame clones alone and lacks a portion of them. V and J calls and clone size follow that table, whereas D and trimming were derived from the DNA. The table records under 450,000 clones, around four fifths of them present only once. V lost 2 bases and J lost 4; bases outside the gene matches: 10. The CDR3 has 18 residues. Germline V lookup: CDR1 SEHNR, CDR2 FQNEAQ (reference sequence).

This chain uses TRBV7-9 with TRBJ2-1, with TRBD2 identical over 11 bases. The TCR sequence derives from a woman aged 45-65 years who had recovered from COVID-19. The sample was PBMCs or T cells enriched from blood (not recorded which). CDR3 loop: CASSLRDSLAGGYNEQFF. As DNA, the CDR3 is TGTGCCAGCAGCTTACGGGACAGCCTAGCGGGGGGATACAATGAGCAGTTCTTC.